The present T cell receptor (beta chain) was sequenced within a study of blood T cell repertoires in COVID-19. Overall study: Acute and convalescent COVID-19 samples came from the United States, Italy and Spain. PBMCs, B-cell-depleted T cells, or T cells were the source of the cDNA or gDNA that made up the material.

As originally analysed: Counts of nucleated cells, estimated from reference gene primer amplification, were obtained. Sequencing used immunoSEQ multiplex PCR; TCRdb keeps in-frame clones, though not all of them. That table furnishes V, J and clone size, whereas the DNA furnished D and trimming. Of about 480,000 clones listed, roughly 89% are singletons. A word on this clone: The sample holds other DNA sequences that translate to the same CDR3.

The CDR3 is 15 residues long. The germline V gene has CDR1 SGDLS and CDR2 YYNGEE. The trim removed 0 bases at V and 4 bases at J, leaving 3 bases unmatched. The sequence came from a woman aged 25 to 39 with acute or convalescent COVID-19. Sequenced sample: peripheral blood. The rearrangement joins TRBV9 to TRBJ2-7, with TRBD2 matching 11 bases. The CDR3 bases are TGTGCCAGCAGCGTAGGTAGCGGGGGGGCTTACGAGCAGTACTTC. Translated: CASSVGSGGAYEQYF.